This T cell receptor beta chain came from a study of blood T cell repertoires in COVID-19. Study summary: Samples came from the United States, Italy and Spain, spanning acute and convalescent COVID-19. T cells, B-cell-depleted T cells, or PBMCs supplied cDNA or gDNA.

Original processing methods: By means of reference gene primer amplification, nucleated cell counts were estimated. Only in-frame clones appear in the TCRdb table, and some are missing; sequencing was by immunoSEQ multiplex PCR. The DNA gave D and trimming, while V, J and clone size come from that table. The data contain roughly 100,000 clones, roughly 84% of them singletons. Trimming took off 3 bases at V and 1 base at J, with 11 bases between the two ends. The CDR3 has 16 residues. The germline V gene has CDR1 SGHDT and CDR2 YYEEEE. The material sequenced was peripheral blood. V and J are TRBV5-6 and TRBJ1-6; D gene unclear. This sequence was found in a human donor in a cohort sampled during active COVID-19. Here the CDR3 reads CASSSFGVSYNSPLHF. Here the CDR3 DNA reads TGTGCCAGCAGCTCCTTCGGGGTGTCCTATAATTCACCCCTCCACTTT.